This T cell receptor beta chain was found in a study of blood T cell repertoires in COVID-19. Study context: Specimens from acute and convalescent COVID-19 originated in the United States, Italy and Spain. PBMCs, B-cell-depleted T cells, or T cells provided the cDNA or gDNA that made up the material.

In the original processing: Estimation of nucleated cell counts was performed using reference gene primer amplification. TCRdb's table, derived via immunoSEQ multiplex PCR, lists solely in-frame clones and lacks some. V, J and clone size reflect that table, while D and trimming were determined from the DNA. The sample has 100,000 to 150,000 clones, about 80% seen once. The length of the CDR3 is 13 residues. Trimming shortened V by 4 bases and J by 3 bases, and 7 bases separated the two germline ends. Germline V CDR1 and CDR2: SGHRS, YFSETQ. The sequencing input was peripheral blood. The sequence was obtained from a man aged 60 to 75 with active or convalescent COVID-19. This chain joins TRBV5-1 and TRBJ2-2; D is uncertain. CDR3 DNA sequence: TGCGCCAGCAGCACCGGGTACACCGGGGAGCTGTTTTTT. It yields the protein CASSTGYTGELFF.